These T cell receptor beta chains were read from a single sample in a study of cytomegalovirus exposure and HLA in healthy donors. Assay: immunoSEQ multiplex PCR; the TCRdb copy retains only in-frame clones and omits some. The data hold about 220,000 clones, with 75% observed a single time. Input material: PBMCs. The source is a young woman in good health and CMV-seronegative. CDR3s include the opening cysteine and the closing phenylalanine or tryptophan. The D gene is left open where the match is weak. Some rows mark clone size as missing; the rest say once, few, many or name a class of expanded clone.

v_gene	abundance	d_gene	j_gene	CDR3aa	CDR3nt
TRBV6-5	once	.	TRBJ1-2	CASSYSNPVNYGYTF	TGTGCCAGCAGTTACTCTAATCCGGTGAACTATGGCTACACCTTC
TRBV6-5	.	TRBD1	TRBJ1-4	CASMGRQGDNEKLFF	TGTGCCAGCATGGGAAGACAGGGTGATAATGAAAAACTGTTTTTT
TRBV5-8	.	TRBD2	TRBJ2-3	CASSPGLAGVDGTDTQYF	TGTGCCAGCAGCCCAGGACTAGCGGGGGTTGACGGCACAGATACGCAGTATTTT
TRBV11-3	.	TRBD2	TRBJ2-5	CASSLDGTSGGPEETQYF	TGTGCCAGCAGCTTAGATGGGACTAGCGGGGGGCCGGAGGAGACCCAGTACTTC
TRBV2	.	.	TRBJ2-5	CASSLDSNQETQYF	TGTGCCAGCAGTCTCGACAGTAACCAAGAGACCCAGTACTTC
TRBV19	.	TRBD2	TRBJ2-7	CASVAGGGNEQYF	TGTGCCAGCGTAGCGGGAGGTGGAAACGAGCAGTACTTC
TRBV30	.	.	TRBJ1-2	CAWSVAGDGYTF	TGTGCCTGGAGTGTAGCCGGGGATGGCTACACCTTC
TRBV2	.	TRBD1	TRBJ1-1	CASILNYRGTAEAFF	TGTGCCAGCATCCTAAACTACAGGGGGACCGCTGAAGCTTTCTTT
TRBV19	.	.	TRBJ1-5	CASSPGTNDNQPQHF	TGTGCCAGTAGTCCCGGGACAAACGACAATCAGCCCCAGCATTTT
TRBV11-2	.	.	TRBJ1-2	CASSLDQQLDGYTF	TGTGCCAGCAGCTTAGATCAACAGTTAGATGGCTACACCTTC
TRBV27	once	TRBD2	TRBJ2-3	CASSWGTSSDTQYF	TGTGCCAGCAGTTGGGGGACTAGCTCAGATACGCAGTATTTT
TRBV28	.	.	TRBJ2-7	CASVRTGGYEQYF	TGTGCCAGCGTCAGGACTGGAGGCTACGAGCAGTACTTC
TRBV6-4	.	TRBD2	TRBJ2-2	CASPGGTSAPESTGELFF	TGTGCCAGCCCAGGGGGGACTAGCGCGCCTGAATCCACCGGGGAGCTGTTTTTT
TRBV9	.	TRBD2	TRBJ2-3	CASSVVGGYADTQYF	TGTGCCAGCAGCGTAGTGGGAGGGTACGCAGATACGCAGTATTTT
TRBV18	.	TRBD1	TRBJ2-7	CASSADRGPYEQYF	TGTGCCAGCTCAGCCGACAGGGGACCCTACGAGCAGTACTTC
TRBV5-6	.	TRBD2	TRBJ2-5	CASSRGGAGETQYF	TGTGCCAGCAGCCGGGGAGGGGCCGGAGAGACCCAGTACTTC
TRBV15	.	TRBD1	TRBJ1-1	CATSRDGARGLVEAFF	TGTGCCACCAGCAGAGATGGGGCCAGGGGGTTGGTTGAAGCTTTCTTT
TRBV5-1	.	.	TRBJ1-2	CASSLAGPAEQEGYTF	TGCGCCAGCAGCTTGGCTGGGCCGGCAGAGCAAGAAGGCTACACCTTC
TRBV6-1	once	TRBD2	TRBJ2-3	CASSPTSGSADTQYF	TGTGCCAGCAGCCCGACTAGCGGGAGTGCAGATACGCAGTATTTT
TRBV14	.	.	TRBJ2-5	CTSSRNQVGTQYF	TGTACCAGCAGCCGTAACCAGGTCGGGACCCAGTACTTC
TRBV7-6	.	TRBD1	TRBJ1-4	CASSLTGAIKEKLFF	TGTGCCAGCAGCTTGACAGGGGCGATAAAGGAAAAACTGTTTTTT
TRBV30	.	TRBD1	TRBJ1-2	CAWRQGYYGYTF	TGTGCCTGGAGACAGGGGTACTATGGCTACACCTTC
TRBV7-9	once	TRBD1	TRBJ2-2	CASSNPGTENTGELFF	TGTGCCAGCAGCAACCCCGGGACAGAGAACACCGGGGAGCTGTTTTTT
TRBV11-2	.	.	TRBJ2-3	CASSPWRGSTDTQYF	TGTGCCAGCAGTCCATGGAGAGGGAGCACAGATACGCAGTATTTT
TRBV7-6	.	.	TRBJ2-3	CASSLSGVTDTQYF	TGTGCCAGCAGCTTATCAGGGGTCACAGATACGCAGTATTTT
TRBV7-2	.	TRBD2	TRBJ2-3	CASSLEPSGGGAQYF	TGTGCCAGCAGCTTAGAGCCTAGCGGGGGAGGGGCGCAGTATTTT
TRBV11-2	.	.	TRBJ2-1	CASSLDHNLGQLGNEQFF	TGTGCCAGCAGCTTAGATCACAATTTAGGACAGTTAGGGAATGAGCAGTTCTTC
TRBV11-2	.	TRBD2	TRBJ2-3	CASSPRSGRANADTQYF	TGTGCCAGCAGCCCCCGTAGCGGGAGGGCCAACGCAGATACGCAGTATTTT
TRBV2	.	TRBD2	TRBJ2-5	CASRSSGSVETQYF	TGTGCCAGCAGGAGCAGCGGGAGCGTGGAGACCCAGTACTTC
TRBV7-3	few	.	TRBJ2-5	CASSLNGGKETQYF	TGTGCCAGCAGCTTAAACGGGGGTAAAGAGACCCAGTACTTC
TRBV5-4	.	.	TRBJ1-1	CASTIGGASGTEAFF	TGTGCCAGCACCATCGGCGGGGCCAGCGGCACTGAAGCTTTCTTT
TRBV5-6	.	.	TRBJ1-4	CASSLGTAKGELFF	TGTGCCAGCAGTCTCGGGACTGCAAAAGGGGAACTGTTTTTT
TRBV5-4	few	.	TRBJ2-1	CASSLRGSYNEQFF	TGTGCCAGCAGCTTGAGGGGCTCCTACAATGAGCAGTTCTTC
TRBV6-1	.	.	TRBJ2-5	CASSVSQGGEETQYF	TGTGCCAGCAGTGTTTCCCAGGGTGGTGAAGAGACCCAGTACTTC